Below, one TCR beta chain is given with its context. Per the authors' pipeline: Amplified reference gene primers provided the basis for estimating nucleated cell counts. TCRdb's copy holds only in-frame clones and misses some; the assay was immunoSEQ multiplex PCR. V, J and clone size were drawn from that table, and D and trimming were deduced from the DNA. The sample shows about 48,000 clones, around 86% of them seen only once. The data originate from a study of blood T cell repertoires in COVID-19. About the study: Collection of acute and convalescent COVID-19 samples took place in the United States, Italy and Spain. T cells, B-cell-depleted T cells, or PBMCs provided the cDNA or gDNA that served as material.

The length of the CDR3 is 15 residues. Per the germline V gene, CDR1 is SGHRS and CDR2 is YFSETQ. The germline V and J ends were trimmed by 4 bases and 1 base, with 9 bases remaining between them. The chain employs TRBV5-1 and TRBJ2-6, with no clear D. The specimen was peripheral blood. This TCR was sampled from an elderly woman with acute or convalescent COVID-19. CDR3: CASSPTASGANVLTF. Written as DNA, the CDR3 is TGCGCCAGCAGCCCTACTGCTTCTGGGGCCAACGTCCTGACTTTC.